This T cell receptor beta chain was identified during a study of radiotherapy plus CTLA-4 blockade in lung cancer. As concerns this clone: What it recognizes is unknown.

Trimming took off 3 bases at V and 8 bases at J, with 18 bases between the two ends. Germline-derived CDR1 and CDR2 are SGDLS and YYNGEE. This CDR3 is 15 amino acids long. Data came from immunoSEQ multiplex PCR; TCRdb stores just in-frame clones and leaves some out. The data contain more than 25,000 clones, more than 60% of them seen just once; the ten biggest clones take up around 8%. Focal radiation plus CTLA-4 blockade with ipilimumab was administered to patients who had chemo-refractory metastatic non-small-cell lung cancer. General observations from the study: After treatment with radiotherapy plus ipilimumab, TCR clones that came from the tumor expanded in blood. Early blood T cell clone dynamics, with interferon-beta, were reported to best predict response.

The clonotype comes from a human donor with non-small cell lung cancer who had stable disease on radiotherapy plus ipilimumab. The material was peripheral blood, obtained from a patient treated with radiotherapy plus ipilimumab. The V and J genes are TRBV9 and TRBJ2-1; D is perhaps TRBD2 (7 bases). This CDR3 is CASSGGGIGADEQFF. The CDR3 nucleotides are TGTGCCAGCAGCGGCGGGGGCATCGGCGCGGATGAGCAGTTCTTC.